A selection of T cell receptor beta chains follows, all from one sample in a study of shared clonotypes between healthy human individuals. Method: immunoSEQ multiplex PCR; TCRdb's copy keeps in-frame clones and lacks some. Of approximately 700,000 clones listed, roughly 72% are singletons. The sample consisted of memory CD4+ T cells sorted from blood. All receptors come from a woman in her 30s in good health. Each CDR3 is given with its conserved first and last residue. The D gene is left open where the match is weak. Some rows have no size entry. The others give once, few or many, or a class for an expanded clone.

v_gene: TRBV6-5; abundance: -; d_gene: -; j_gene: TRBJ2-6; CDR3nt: TGTGCCAGCAGTTACGGGGTGGCAGGGGCCAACGTCCTGACTTTC; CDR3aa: CASSYGVAGANVLTF
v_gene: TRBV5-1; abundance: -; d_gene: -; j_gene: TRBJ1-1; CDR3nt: TGCGCCAGCAGCTTGGGGACGGTAAACACTGAAGCTTTCTTT; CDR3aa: CASSLGTVNTEAFF
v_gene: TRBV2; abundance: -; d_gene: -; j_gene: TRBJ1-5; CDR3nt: TGTGCCAGCAGTGATGCGGGGTTAAGCAATCAGCCCCAGCATTTT; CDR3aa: CASSDAGLSNQPQHF
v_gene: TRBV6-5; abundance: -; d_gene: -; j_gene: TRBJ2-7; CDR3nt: TGTGCCAGCAGTTACTCTGGCAGTTATTACGAGCAGTACTTC; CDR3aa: CASSYSGSYYEQYF
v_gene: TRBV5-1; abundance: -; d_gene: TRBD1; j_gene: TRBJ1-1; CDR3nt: TGCGCCAGCAGCTTGGGGGACAGGGACACTGAAGCTTTCTTT; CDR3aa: CASSLGDRDTEAFF
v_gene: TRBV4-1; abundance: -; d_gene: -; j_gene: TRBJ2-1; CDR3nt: TGCGCCAGCAGCCAAGACCCTGTAGGCTACAATGAGCAGTTCTTC; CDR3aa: CASSQDPVGYNEQFF
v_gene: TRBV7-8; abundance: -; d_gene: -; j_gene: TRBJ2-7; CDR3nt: TGTGCCAGCAGCTTCGACCAGGGAAGGCAGTACTTC; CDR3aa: CASSFDQGRQYF
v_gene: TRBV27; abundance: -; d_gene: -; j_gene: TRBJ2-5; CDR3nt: TGTGCCAGCAGTTTAATGGGAGAAGAGACCCAGTACTTC; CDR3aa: CASSLMGEETQYF
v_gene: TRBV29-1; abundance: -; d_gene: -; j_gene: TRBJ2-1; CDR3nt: TGCAGCGTTGACACAGGGAGCTCCTACAATGAGCAGTTCTTC; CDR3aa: CSVDTGSSYNEQFF
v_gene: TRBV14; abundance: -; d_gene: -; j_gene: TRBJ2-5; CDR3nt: TGTGCCAGCAGCCCCCTGACAGGCCTAGAGACCCAGTACTTC; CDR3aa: CASSPLTGLETQYF
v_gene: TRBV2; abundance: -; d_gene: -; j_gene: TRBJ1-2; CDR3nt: TGTGCCAGCAGTGAAGGCGCCAGGGGCACGAGTGGCTACACCTTC; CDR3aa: CASSEGARGTSGYTF
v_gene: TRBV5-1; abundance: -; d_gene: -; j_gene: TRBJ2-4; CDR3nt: TGCGCCAGCAGCTTGGGTCAGGGGTATTTTGCCAAAAACATTCAGTACTTC; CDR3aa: CASSLGQGYFAKNIQYF
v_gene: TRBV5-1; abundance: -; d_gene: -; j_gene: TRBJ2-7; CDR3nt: TGCGCCAGCAGCTTACCTACCCTTGGGGAGCAGTACTTC; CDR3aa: CASSLPTLGEQYF
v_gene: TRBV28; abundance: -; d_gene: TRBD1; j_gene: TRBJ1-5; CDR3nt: TGTGCCAGCAGTCCCACGGACAGGGCGTATCAGCCCCAGCATTTT; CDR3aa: CASSPTDRAYQPQHF
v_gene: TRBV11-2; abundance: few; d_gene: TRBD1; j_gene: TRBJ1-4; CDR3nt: TGTGCCAGCAGCACCCAGACAGGGGGCCTCGAAAAACTGTTTTTT; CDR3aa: CASSTQTGGLEKLFF
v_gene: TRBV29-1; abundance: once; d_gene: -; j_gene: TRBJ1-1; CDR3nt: TGCAGCGGCTGGGGAGGACAGAACACTGAAGCTTTCTTT; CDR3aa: CSGWGGQNTEAFF
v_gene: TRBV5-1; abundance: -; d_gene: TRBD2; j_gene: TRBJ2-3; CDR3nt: TGCGCCAGCAGCCCTACCGGACTAGCGGGAGGGCCACATACGCAGTATTTT; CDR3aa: CASSPTGLAGGPHTQYF
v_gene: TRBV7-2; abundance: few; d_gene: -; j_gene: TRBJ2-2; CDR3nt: TGTGCCAGCAGCCCAGACCACACCGGGGAGCTGTTTTTT; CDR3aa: CASSPDHTGELFF
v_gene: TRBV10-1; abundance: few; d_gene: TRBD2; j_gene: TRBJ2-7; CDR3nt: TGCGCCAGCACCAATAGCGGGAGGGCCATTCTGTACTTC; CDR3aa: CASTNSGRAILYF
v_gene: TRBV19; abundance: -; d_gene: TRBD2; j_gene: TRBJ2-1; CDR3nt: TGTGCCAGTAGTATTACCCTAGCGGGAGCCGGAAGAGACAATGAGCAGTTCTTC; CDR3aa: CASSITLAGAGRDNEQFF
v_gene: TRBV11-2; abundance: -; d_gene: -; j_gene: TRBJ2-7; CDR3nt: TGTGCCAGCAGCTTAGGGGACACCGTGTCCGAGCAGTACTTC; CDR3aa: CASSLGDTVSEQYF
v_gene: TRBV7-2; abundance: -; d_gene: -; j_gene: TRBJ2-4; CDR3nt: TGTGCCAGCAGCCTTAGTGTACTAGCCAAAAACATTCAGTACTTC; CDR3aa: CASSLSVLAKNIQYF
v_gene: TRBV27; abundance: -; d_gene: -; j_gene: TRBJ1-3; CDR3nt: TGTGCCAGCAGTTTCCCCGGGGGTATCTCTGGAAACACCATATATTTT; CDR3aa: CASSFPGGISGNTIYF
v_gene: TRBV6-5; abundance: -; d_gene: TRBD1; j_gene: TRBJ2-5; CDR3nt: TGTGCCAGCAGTTACACCCATGGACAGGGGGGAGAGACCCAGTACTTC; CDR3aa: CASSYTHGQGGETQYF
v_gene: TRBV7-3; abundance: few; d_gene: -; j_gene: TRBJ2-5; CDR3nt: TGTGCCAGCAGCCCCGGGAGCTGGGAGACCCAGTACTTC; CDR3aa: CASSPGSWETQYF
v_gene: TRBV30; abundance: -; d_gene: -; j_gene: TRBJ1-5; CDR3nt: TGTGCCTGGAGTGTACAGGGTCAGCCCCAGCATTTT; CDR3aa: CAWSVQGQPQHF
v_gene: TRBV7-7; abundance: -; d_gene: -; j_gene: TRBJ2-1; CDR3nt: TGTGCCAGCAGCCAAAATGAACTCCGGGAGCAGTTCTTC; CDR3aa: CASSQNELREQFF
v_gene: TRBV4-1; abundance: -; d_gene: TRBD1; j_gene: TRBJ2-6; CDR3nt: TGCGCCAGCAGCCGAGGATCGACAGGGGAGACTGGGGCCAACGTCCTGACTTTC; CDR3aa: CASSRGSTGETGANVLTF
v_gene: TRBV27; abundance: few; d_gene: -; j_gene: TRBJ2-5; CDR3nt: TGTGCCAGCAGTCCACGGTACCAAGAGACCCAGTACTTC; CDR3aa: CASSPRYQETQYF
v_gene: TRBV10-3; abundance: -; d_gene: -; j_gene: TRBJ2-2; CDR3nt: TGTGCCATCAGCCACGAGGGGGCCGGGGAGCTGTTTTTT; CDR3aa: CAISHEGAGELFF
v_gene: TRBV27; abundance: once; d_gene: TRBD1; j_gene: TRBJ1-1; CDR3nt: TGTGCCAGCAGTTCCTACCCCGGGACAGGGGATGGTCCTGAAGCTTTCTTT; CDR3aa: CASSSYPGTGDGPEAFF
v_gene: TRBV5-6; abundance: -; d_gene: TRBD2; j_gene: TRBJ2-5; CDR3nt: TGTGCCGGGGGTCTAGCGGGCGGTAAAGAGACCCAGTACTTC; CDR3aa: CAGGLAGGKETQYF
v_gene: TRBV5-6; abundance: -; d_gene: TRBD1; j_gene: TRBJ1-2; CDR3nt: TGTGCCAGCAGCTTCTTGGGACAGGGGCGGACTGGCGATGGCTACACCTTC; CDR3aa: CASSFLGQGRTGDGYTF
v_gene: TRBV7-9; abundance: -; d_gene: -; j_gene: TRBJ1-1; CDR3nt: TGTGCCAGCAGCGGGACGAGCGTGGACAATGAAGCTTTCTTT; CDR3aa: CASSGTSVDNEAFF
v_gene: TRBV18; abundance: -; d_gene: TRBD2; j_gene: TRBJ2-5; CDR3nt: TGTGCCAGCTCACCACCGGGAGGGGTACAAGAGACCCAGTACTTC; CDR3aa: CASSPPGGVQETQYF
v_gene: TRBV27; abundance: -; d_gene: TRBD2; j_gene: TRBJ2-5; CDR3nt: TGTGCCAGCAGTTCCGTCATAGCGGGGGCCGGGGGAGAGACCCAGTACTTC; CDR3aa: CASSSVIAGAGGETQYF
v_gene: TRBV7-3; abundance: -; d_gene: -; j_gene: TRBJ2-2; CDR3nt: TGTGCCAGCAGCTTATGGGGGAACACCGGGGAGCTGTTTTTT; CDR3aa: CASSLWGNTGELFF
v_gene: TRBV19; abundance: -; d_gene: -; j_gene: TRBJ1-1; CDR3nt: TGTGCCAGTAGTATCAATCGAGGGGATACTGAAGCTTTCTTT; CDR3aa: CASSINRGDTEAFF
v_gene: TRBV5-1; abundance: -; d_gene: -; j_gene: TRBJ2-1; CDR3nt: TGCGCCAGCAGCTCGGGAAACACTGGGAATGAGCAGTTCTTC; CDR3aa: CASSSGNTGNEQFF
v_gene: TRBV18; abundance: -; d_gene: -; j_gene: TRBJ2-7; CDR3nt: TGTGCCAGCTCAAGACTAGATCTAGACGAGCAGTACTTC; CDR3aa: CASSRLDLDEQYF
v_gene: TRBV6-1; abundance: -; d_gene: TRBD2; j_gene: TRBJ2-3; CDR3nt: TGTGCCAGCAGCGAAGCGGGAGGGAGCACAGATACGCAGTATTTT; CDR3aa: CASSEAGGSTDTQYF
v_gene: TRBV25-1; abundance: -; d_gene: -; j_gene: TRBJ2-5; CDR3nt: TGTGCCAGCAGTGGATTGGATTTGGGTGGCCAAGAGACCCAGTACTTC; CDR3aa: CASSGLDLGGQETQYF
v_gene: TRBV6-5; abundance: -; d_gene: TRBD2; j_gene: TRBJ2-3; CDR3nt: TGTGCCAGCCGGGAGGGAGCTAGCACAGATACGCAGTATTTT; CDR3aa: CASREGASTDTQYF
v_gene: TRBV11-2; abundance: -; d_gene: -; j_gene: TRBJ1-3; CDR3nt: TGTGCCAGCAGCTTAGACCTCCGAAACACCATATATTTT; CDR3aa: CASSLDLRNTIYF
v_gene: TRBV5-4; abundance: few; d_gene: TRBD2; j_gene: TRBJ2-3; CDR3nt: TGTGCCAGCAGCTTGGGGGGTAGCGGGATCGCTAAGGCAGTGGATACGCAGTATTTT; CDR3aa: CASSLGGSGIAKAVDTQYF
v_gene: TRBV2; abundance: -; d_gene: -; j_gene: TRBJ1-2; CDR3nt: TGTGCCAGCAGTGGAGGTGGGGGGGCGCATGGCTACACCTTC; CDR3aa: CASSGGGGAHGYTF
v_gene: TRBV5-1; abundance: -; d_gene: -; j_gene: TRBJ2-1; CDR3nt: TGCGCCAGCAGCGTGTCTAGCGCATCCTACAATGAGCAATTCTTC; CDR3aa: CASSVSSASYNEQFF
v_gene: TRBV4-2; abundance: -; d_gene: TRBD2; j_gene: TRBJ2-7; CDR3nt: TGTGCCAGCAGCCAAGCAGCGGGAGTTGGGTACGAGCAGTACTTC; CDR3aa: CASSQAAGVGYEQYF
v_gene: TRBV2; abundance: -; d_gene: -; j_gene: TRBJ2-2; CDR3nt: TGTGCCAGCAGGATTTTAGTGGGGAACACCGGGGAGCTGTTTTTT; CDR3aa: CASRILVGNTGELFF